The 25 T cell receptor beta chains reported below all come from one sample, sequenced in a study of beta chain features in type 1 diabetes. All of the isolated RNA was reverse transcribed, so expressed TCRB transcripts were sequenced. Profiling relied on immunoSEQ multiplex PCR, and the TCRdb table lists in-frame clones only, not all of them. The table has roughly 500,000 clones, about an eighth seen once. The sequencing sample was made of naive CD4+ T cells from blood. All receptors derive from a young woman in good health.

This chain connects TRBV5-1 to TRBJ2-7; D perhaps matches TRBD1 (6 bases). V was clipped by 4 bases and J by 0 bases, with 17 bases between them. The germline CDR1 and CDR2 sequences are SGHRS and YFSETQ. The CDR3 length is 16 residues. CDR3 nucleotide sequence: TGCGCCAGCAGCCCCTCTCCCGACAGGAGCTCCTACGAGCAGTACGTC. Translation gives CASSPSPDRSSYEQYV.

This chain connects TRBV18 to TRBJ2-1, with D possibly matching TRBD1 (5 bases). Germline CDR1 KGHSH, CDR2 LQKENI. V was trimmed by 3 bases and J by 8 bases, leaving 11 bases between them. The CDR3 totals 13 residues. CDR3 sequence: CASSPILGDEQFF. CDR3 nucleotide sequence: TGTGCCAGCTCACCTATTCTAGGGGATGAGCAGTTCTTC.

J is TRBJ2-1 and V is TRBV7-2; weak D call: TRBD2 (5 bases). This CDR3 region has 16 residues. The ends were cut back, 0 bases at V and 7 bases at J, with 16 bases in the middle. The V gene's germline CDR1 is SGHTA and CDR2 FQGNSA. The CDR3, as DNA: TGTGCCAGCAGCTTAGCGGGAGTGTCAATAGCGAATGAGCAGTTCTTC. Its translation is CASSLAGVSIANEQFF.

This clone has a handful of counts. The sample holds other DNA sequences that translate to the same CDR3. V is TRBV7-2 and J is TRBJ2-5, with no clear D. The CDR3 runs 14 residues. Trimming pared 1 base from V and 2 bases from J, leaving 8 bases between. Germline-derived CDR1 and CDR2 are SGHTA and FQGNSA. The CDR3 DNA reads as TGTGCCAGCAGCTTAGGTAGAGCTCAAGAGACCCAGTACTTC. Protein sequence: CASSLGRAQETQYF. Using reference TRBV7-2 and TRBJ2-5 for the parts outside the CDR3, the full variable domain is GAGVSQSPSNKVTEKGKDVELRCDPISGHTALYWYRQSLGQGLEFLIYFQGNSAPDKSGLPSDRFSAERTGGSVSTLTIQRTQQEDSAVYLCASSLGRAQETQYFGPGTRLLVL.

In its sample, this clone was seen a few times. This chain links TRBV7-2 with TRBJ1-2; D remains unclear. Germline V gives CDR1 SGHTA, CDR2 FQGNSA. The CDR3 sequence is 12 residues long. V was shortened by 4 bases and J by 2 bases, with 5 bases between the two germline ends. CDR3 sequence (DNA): TGTGCCAGCAGCTCCTACAACTATGGCTACACCTTC. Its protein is CASSSYNYGYTF.

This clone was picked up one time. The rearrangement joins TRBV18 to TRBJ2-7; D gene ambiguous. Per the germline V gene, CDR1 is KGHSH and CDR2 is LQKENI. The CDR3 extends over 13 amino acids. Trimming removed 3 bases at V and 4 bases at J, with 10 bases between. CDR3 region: CASSPAPSYEQYV. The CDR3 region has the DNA TGTGCCAGCTCACCGGCACCGTCTTACGAGCAGTACGTC.

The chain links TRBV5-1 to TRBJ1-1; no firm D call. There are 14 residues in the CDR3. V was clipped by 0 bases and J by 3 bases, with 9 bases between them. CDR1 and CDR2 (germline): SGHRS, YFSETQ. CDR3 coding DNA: TGCGCCAGCAGCTTGGGATACGGAGACACTGAAGCTTTCTTT. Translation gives CASSLGYGDTEAFF. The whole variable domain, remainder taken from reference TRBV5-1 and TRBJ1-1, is KAGVTQTPRYLIKTRGQQVTLSCSPISGHRSVSWYQQTPGQGLQFLFEYFSETQRNKGNFPGRFSGRQFSNSRSEMNVSTLELGDSALYLCASSLGYGDTEAFFGQGTRLTVV.

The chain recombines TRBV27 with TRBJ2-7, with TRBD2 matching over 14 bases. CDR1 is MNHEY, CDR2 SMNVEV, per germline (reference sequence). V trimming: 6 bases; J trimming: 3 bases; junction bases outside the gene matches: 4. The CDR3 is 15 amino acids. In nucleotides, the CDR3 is TGTGCCAGCAGCACTGGGACTAGCGGGAGCTACGAGCAGTACTTC. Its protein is CASSTGTSGSYEQYF.

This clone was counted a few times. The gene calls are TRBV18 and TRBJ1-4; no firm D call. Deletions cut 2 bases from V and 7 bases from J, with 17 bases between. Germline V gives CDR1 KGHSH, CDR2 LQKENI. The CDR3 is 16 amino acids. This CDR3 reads CASSPEAGLSSEKLFF. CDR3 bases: TGTGCCAGCTCACCAGAGGCGGGATTAAGTAGTGAAAAACTGTTTTTT.

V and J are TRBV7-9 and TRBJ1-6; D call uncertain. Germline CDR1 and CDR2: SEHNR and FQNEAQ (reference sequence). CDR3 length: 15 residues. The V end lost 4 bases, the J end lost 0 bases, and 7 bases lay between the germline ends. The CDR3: CASSSPGSYNSPLHF. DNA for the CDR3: TGTGCCAGCAGCTCCCCCGGCTCCTATAATTCACCCCTCCACTTT.

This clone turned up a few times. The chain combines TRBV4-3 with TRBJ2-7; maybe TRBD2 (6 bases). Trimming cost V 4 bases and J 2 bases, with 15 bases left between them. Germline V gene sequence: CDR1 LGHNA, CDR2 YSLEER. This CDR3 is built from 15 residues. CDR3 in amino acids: CASSPSTGEAYEQYF. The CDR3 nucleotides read TGCGCCAGCAGCCCCTCGACGGGAGAAGCCTACGAGCAGTACTTC.

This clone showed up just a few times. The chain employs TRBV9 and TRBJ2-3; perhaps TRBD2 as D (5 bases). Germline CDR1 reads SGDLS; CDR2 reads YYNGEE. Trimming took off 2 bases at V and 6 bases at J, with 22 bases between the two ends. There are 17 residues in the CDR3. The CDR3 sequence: CASSVQGSGLSGDTQYF. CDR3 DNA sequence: TGTGCCAGCAGCGTTCAAGGATCAGGACTCTCGGGGGATACGCAGTATTTT. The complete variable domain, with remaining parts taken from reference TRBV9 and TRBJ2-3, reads DSGVTQTPKHLITATGQRVTLRCSPRSGDLSVYWYQQSLDQGLQFLIQYYNGEERAKGNILERFSAQQFPDLHSELNLSSLELGDSALYFCASSVQGSGLSGDTQYFGPGTRLTVL.

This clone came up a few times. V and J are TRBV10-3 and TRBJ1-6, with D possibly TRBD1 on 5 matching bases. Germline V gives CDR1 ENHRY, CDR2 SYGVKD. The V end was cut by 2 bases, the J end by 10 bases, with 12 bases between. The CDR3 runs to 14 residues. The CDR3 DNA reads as TGTGCCATCAGTGAGAGGGGCGACATCTCACCCCTCCACTTT. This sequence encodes CAISERGDISPLHF.

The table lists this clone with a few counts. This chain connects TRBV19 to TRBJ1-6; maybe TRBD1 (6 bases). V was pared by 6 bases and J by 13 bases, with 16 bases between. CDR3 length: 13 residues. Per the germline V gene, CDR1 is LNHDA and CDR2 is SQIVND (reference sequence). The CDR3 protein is CASRKAQGSPLHF. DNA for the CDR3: TGTGCCAGTAGAAAAGCACAGGGTTCGCCCCTCCACTTT.

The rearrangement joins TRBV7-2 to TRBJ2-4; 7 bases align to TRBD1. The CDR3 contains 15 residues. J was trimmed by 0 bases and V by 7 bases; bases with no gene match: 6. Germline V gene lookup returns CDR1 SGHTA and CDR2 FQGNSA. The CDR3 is CASNSGQLAKNIQYF. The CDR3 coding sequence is TGTGCCAGCAATTCGGGACAGCTAGCCAAAAACATTCAGTACTTC.

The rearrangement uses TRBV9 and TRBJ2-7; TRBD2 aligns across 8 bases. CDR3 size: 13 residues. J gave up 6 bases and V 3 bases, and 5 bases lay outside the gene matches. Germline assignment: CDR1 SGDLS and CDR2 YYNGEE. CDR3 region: CASSARLASEQYF. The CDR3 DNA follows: TGTGCCAGCAGCGCAAGACTAGCGTCCGAGCAGTACTTC. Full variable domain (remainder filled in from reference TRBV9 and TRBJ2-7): DSGVTQTPKHLITATGQRVTLRCSPRSGDLSVYWYQQSLDQGLQFLIQYYNGEERAKGNILERFSAQQFPDLHSELNLSSLELGDSALYFCASSARLASEQYFGPGTRLTVT.

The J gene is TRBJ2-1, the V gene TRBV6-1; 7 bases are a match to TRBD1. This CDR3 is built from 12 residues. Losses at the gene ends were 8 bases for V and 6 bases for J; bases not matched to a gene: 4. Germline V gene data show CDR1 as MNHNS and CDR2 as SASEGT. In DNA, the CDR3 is TGTGCCAGCCGACAGGGATCCAATGAGCAGTTCTTC. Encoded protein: CASRQGSNEQFF.

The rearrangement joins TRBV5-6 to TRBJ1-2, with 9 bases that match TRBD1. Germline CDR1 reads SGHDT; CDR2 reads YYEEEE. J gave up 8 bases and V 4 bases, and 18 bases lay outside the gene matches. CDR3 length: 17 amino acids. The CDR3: CASSLQSRDRERGGYTF. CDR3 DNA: TGTGCCAGCAGCCTACAATCCCGGGACAGGGAACGGGGAGGCTACACCTTC.

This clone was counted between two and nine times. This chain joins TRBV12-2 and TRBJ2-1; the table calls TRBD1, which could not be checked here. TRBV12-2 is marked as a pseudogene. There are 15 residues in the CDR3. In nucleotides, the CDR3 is TGTGCAAGTCGCTTTGACAGGGATCCGTGCAATGAGCAGTTCTTC. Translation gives CASRFDRDPCNEQFF.

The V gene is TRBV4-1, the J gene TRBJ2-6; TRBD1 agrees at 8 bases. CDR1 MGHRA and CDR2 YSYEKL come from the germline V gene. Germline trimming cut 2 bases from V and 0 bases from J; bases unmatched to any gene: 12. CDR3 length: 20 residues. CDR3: CASSQRPGTGSSSGANVLTF. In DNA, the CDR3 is TGCGCCAGCAGCCAACGTCCCGGGACAGGTTCGAGCTCTGGGGCCAACGTCCTGACTTTC.

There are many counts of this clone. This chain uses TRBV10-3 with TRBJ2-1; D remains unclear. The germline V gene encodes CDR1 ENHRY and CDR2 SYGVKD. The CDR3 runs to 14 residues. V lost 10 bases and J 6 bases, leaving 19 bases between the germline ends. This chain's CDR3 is CATDVGPGANEQFF. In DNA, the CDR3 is TGTGCCACCGACGTAGGGCCAGGAGCCAATGAGCAGTTCTTC.

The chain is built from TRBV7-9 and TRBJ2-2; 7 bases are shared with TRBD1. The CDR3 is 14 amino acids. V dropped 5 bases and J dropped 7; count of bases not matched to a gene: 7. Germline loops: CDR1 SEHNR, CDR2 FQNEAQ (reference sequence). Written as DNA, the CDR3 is TGTGCCAGCAGCCCGGGACAGAGAAACGGGGAGCTGTTTTTT. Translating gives CASSPGQRNGELFF.

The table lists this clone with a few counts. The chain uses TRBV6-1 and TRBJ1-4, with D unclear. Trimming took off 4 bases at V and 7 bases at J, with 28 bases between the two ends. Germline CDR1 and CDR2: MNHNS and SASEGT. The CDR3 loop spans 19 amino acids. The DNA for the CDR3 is TGTGCCAGCAGTGGACTCAAACGCGCGAGCCTTGCCGAGGTTGAAAAACTGTTTTTT. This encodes CASSGLKRASLAEVEKLFF.

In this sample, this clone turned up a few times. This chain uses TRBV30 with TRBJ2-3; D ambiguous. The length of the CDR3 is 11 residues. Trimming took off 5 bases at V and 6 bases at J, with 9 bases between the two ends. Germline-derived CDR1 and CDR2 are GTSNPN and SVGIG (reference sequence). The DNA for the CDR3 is TGTGCCTGGGGCACTCGGGATACGCAGTATTTT. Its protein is CAWGTRDTQYF.

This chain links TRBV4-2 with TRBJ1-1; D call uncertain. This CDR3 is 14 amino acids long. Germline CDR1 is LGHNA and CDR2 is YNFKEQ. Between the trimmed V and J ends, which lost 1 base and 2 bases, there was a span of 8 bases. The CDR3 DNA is TGTGCCAGCAGCCAAGTGTGGGGAAACACTGAAGCTTTCTTT. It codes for CASSQVWGNTEAFF.